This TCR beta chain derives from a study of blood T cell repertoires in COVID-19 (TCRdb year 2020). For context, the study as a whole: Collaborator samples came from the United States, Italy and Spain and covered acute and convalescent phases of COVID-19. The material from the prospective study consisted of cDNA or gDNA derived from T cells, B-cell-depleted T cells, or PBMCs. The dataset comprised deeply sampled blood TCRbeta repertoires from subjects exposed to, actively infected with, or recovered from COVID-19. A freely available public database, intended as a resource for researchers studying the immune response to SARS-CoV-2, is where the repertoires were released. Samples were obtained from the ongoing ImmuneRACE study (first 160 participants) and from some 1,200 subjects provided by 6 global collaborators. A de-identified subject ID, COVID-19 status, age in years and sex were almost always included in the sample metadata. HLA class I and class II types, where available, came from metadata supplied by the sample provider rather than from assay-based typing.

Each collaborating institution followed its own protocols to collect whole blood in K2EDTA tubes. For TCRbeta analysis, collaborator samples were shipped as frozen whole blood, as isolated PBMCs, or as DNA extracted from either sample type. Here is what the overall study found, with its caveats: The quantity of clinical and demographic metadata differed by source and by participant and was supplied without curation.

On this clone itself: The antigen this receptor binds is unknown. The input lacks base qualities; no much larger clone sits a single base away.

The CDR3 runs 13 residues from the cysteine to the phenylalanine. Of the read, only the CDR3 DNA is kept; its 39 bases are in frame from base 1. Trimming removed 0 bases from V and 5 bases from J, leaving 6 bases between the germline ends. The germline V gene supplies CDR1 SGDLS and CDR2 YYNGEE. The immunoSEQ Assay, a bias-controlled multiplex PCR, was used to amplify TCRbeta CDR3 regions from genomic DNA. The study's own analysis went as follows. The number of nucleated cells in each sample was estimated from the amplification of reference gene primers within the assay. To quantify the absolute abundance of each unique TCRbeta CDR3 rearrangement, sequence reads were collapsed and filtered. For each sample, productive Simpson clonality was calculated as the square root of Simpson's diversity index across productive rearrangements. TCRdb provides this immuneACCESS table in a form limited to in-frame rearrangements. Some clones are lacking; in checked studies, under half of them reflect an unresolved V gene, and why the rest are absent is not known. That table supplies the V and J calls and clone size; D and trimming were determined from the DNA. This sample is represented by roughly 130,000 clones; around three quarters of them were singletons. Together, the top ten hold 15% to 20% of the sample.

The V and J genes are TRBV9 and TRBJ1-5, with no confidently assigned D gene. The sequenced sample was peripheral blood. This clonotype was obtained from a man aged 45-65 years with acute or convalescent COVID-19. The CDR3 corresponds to CASSVATDQPQHF. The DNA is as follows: TGTGCCAGCAGCGTAGCTACAGATCAGCCCCAGCATTTT.